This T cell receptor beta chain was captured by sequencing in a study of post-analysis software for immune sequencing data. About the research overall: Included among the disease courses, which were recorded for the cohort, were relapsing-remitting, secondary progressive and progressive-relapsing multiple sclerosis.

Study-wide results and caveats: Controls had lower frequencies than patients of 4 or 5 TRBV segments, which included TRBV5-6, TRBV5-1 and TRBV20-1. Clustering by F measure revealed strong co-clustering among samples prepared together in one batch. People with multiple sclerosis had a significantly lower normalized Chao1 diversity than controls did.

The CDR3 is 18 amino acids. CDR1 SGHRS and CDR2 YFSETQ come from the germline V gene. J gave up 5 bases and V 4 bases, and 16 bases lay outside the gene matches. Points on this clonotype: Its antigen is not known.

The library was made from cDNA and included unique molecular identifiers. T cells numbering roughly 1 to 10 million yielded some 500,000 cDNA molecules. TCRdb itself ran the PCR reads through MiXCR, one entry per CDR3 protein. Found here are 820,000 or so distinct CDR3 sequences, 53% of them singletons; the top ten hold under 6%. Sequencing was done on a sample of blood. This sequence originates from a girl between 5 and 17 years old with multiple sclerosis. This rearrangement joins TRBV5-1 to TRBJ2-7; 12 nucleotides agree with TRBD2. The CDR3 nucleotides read TGCGCCAGCAGCCCTACCCCGCTGACTAGCGGGAGTATTAACGAGCAGTACTTC. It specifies CASSPTPLTSGSINEQYF.